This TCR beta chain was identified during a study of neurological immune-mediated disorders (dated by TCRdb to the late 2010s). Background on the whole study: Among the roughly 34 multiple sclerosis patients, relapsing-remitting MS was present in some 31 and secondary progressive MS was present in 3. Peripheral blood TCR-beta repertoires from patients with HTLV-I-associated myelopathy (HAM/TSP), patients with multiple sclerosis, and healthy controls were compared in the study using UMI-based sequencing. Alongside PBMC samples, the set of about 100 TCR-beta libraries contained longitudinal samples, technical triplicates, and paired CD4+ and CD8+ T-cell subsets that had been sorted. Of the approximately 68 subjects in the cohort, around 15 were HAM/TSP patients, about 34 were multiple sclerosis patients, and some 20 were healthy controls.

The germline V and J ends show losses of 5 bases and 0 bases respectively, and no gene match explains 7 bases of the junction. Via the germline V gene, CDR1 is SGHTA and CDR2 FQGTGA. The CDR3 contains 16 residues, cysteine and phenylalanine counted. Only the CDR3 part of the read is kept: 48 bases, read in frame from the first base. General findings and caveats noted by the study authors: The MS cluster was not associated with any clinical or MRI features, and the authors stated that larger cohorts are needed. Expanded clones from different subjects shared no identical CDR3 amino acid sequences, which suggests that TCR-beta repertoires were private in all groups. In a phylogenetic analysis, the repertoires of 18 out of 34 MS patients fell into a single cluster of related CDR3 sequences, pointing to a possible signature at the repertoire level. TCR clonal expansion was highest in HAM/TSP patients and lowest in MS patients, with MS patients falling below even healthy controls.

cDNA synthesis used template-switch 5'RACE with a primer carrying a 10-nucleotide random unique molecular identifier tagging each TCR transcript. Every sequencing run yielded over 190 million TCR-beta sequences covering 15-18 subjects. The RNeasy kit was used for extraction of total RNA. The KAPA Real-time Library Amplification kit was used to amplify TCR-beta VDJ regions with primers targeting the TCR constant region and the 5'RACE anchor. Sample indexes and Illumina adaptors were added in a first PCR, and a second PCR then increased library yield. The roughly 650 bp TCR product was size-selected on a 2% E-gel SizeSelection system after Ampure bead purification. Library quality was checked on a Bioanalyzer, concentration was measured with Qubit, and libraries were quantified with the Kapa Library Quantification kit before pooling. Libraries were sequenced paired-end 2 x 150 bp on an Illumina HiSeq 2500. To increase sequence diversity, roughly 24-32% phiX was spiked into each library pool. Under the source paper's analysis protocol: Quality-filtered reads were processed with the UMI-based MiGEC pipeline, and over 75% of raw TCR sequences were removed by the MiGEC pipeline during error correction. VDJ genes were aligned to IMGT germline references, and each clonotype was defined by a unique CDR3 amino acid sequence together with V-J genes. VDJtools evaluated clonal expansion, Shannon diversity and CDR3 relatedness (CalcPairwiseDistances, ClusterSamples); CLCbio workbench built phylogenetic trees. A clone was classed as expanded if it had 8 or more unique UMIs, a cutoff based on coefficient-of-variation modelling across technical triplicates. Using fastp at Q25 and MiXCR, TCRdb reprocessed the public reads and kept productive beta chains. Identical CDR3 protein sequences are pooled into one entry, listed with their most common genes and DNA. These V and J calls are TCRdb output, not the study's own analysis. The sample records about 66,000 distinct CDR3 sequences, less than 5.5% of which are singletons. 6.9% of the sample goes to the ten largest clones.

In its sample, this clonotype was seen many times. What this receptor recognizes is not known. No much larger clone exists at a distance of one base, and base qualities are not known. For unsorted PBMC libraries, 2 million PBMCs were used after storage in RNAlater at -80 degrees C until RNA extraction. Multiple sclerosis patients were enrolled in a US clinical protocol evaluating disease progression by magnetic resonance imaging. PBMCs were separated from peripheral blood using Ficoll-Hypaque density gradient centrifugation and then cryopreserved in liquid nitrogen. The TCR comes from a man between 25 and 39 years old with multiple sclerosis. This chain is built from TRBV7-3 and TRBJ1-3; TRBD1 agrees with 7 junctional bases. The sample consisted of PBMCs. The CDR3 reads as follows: CASSPDGTVSGNTIYF. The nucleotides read TGTGCCAGCAGCCCGGACGGGACAGTCTCTGGAAACACCATATATTTT.